This note documents a single T cell receptor (gamma chain) sequence. No antigen is known for it. The entry originates in a study of Vδ1+ human thymocytes. Study-level findings and limits: TRD repertoires were essentially private, unlike widely shared TRG clonotypes. Thymic TRG and TRD repertoires appeared highly polyclonal.

CDR1 EGSNGY and CDR2 YDSYNSKV come from the germline V gene. There are 13 residues in the CDR3. V gave up 6 bases and J gave up 5 bases; unmatched junction bases: 10. RNA was extracted from the cells and then reverse transcribed. The CDR3 regions were amplified by multiplex PCR from V-gene primers to a constant-region primer. TCRdb re-called clones from the multiplex PCR reads using CATT. This sample has tens of thousands of gamma-chain clones, with 20% to 25% found just once. Sequenced input: Vdelta1+ gamma-delta thymocytes from the thymus. Subset in this sample: FACS-sorted CD3+ TCRalphabeta- TCRVdelta1+ TCRVdelta2- thymocytes. This TCR derives from a girl less than two years old who had congenital heart surgery. The genes are TRGV2 and TRGJ1 or TRGJ2. The CDR3 sequence is CATWRRDDYKKLF. The CDR3 bases are TGTGCCACCTGGCGACGAGATGATTATAAGAAACTCTTT.